These T cell receptor beta chains were read from a single sample in a study of T cell responses to AZD1222 COVID-19 vaccine. Assay used: immunoSEQ multiplex PCR; TCRdb lists only in-frame clones, some missing. The sample records 150,000 to 200,000 clones, 80% to 95% being singletons. Sequencing was performed on peripheral blood, taken on day 0 of AZD1222 vaccination. These receptors all come from an adult in good health. CDR3s include the opening cysteine and the closing phenylalanine or tryptophan. D genes are given only for firm matches. Size is omitted from some rows. Given values are once, few, many or a class for expanded clones.

d_call: -
clone_size: -
v_call: TRBV7-2
j_call: TRBJ1-5
cdr3_nt: TGTGCCAGCAGGGATAGCAATCAGCCCCAGCATTTT
cdr3_aa: CASRDSNQPQHF

d_call: TRBD1
clone_size: -
v_call: TRBV19
j_call: TRBJ1-1
cdr3_nt: TGTGCCAGTAGTATAGGGACAGGACTCATGAACACTGAAGCTTTCTTT
cdr3_aa: CASSIGTGLMNTEAFF

d_call: -
clone_size: -
v_call: TRBV12-3/TRBV12-4
j_call: TRBJ1-4
cdr3_nt: TGTGCCAGCAGTATAGGGGAAAAACTGTTTTTT
cdr3_aa: CASSIGEKLFF

d_call: -
clone_size: -
v_call: TRBV15
j_call: TRBJ1-1
cdr3_nt: TGTGCCACCAGCACCGGGATGAACACTGAAGCTTTCTTT
cdr3_aa: CATSTGMNTEAFF

d_call: TRBD1
clone_size: -
v_call: TRBV18
j_call: TRBJ1-1
cdr3_nt: TGTGCCAGCTCACCACCGTCCCAGGGGGGAGCTTTCTTT
cdr3_aa: CASSPPSQGGAFF

d_call: -
clone_size: -
v_call: TRBV28
j_call: TRBJ1-1
cdr3_nt: TGTGCCAGCAGTCCTCTGAGGGGGAGGGTGAACACTGAAGCTTTCTTT
cdr3_aa: CASSPLRGRVNTEAFF

d_call: -
clone_size: -
v_call: TRBV2
j_call: TRBJ1-2
cdr3_nt: TGTGCCAGCAGTGCGCCCGGGGGCTACACCTTC
cdr3_aa: CASSAPGGYTF

d_call: TRBD1
clone_size: -
v_call: TRBV28
j_call: TRBJ1-2
cdr3_nt: TGTGCCAGCAGTTTGATCACAGGGGTTGGCTACACCTTC
cdr3_aa: CASSLITGVGYTF

d_call: TRBD1
clone_size: once
v_call: TRBV24-1
j_call: TRBJ1-2
cdr3_nt: TGTGCCACCAATCCAAGCGGCAGGGGGCTTGATAACTATGGCTACACCTTC
cdr3_aa: CATNPSGRGLDNYGYTF

d_call: TRBD2
clone_size: -
v_call: TRBV10-3
j_call: TRBJ2-7
cdr3_nt: TGTGCCATCTGTGAGGGGTGGGCGGGAGCCCACTACGAGCAGTACTTC
cdr3_aa: CAICEGWAGAHYEQYF

d_call: TRBD1
clone_size: -
v_call: TRBV19
j_call: TRBJ1-2
cdr3_nt: TGTGCCAGTAACCAATACGTTGGGGACAGGACCTATGGCTACACCTTC
cdr3_aa: CASNQYVGDRTYGYTF

d_call: -
clone_size: -
v_call: TRBV6-5
j_call: TRBJ1-1
cdr3_nt: TGTGCCAGCAGTTTACAGGCGAACACTGAAGCTTTCTTT
cdr3_aa: CASSLQANTEAFF

d_call: TRBD1
clone_size: -
v_call: TRBV30
j_call: TRBJ1-5
cdr3_nt: TGTGCCTGGAGTCTACAGGGGGCTGTCAATCAGCCCCAGCATTTT
cdr3_aa: CAWSLQGAVNQPQHF

d_call: -
clone_size: -
v_call: TRBV11-2
j_call: TRBJ1-1
cdr3_nt: TGTGCCAGCAGCTTAACAGGGTTGGAGTTGGACACTGAAGCTTTCTTT
cdr3_aa: CASSLTGLELDTEAFF

d_call: TRBD1
clone_size: once
v_call: TRBV27
j_call: TRBJ1-1
cdr3_nt: TGTGCCAGCAGTCCGGGGACAGCGAACACTGAAGCTTTCTTT
cdr3_aa: CASSPGTANTEAFF

d_call: TRBD2
clone_size: -
v_call: TRBV10-3
j_call: TRBJ2-1
cdr3_nt: TGTGCCATCAGTGAGTCTAGCGGGGAGTACAGTGAGCAGTTCTTC
cdr3_aa: CAISESSGEYSEQFF

d_call: -
clone_size: -
v_call: TRBV29-1
j_call: TRBJ1-1
cdr3_nt: TGCAGCGTTGAAGCACAGCTTGCCCTTGACACTGAAGCTTTCTTT
cdr3_aa: CSVEAQLALDTEAFF